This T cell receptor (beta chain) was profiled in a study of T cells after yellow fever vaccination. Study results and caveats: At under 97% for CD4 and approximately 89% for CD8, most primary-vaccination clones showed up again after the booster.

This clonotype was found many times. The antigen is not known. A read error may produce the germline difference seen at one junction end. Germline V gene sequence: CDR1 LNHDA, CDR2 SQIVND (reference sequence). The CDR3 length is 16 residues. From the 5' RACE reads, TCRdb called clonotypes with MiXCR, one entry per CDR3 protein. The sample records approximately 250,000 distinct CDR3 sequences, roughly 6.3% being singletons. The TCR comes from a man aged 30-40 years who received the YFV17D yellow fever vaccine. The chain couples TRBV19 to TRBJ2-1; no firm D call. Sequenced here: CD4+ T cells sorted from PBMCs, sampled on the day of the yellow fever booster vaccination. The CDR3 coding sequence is TGTGCCAGTAGTATTCTCATCGGCACATCCTCCAATGAGCAGTTCTTC. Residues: CASSILIGTSSNEQFF. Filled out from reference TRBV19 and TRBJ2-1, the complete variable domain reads DGGITQSPKYLFRKEGQNVTLSCEQNLNHDAMYWYRQDPGQGLRLIYYSQIVNDFQKGDIAEGYSVSREKKESFPLTVTSAQKNPTAFYLCASSILIGTSSNEQFFGPGTRLTVL.